One and the same sample provided the 10 T cell receptor beta chains below, sequenced in a study of blood T cell repertoires in COVID-19. Using immunoSEQ multiplex PCR, the repertoire was profiled, and TCRdb retains in-frame clones only, with some absent. The data contain fewer than 100,000 clones, more than 75% of them singletons. The specimen sequenced was peripheral blood. Receptors were obtained from a woman of 80 years or more with acute or convalescent COVID-19.

The rearrangement links TRBV11-2 to TRBJ2-5; no reliable D call. The length of the CDR3 is 13 residues. Germline assignment: CDR1 SGHAT and CDR2 FQNNGV. The V end lost 0 bases, the J end lost 7 bases, and 9 bases lay between the germline ends. In DNA, the CDR3 is TGTGCCAGCAGCTTAGATCGAGCCGGGACCCAGTACTTC. Translating gives CASSLDRAGTQYF. Based on the CDR3 plus reference TRBV11-2 and TRBJ2-5, the full variable domain is EAGVAQSPRYKIIEKRQSVAFWCNPISGHATLYWYQQILGQGPKLLIQFQNNGVVDDSQLPKDRFSAERLKGVDSTLKIQPAKLEDSAVYLCASSLDRAGTQYFGPGTRLLVL.

The rearrangement joins TRBV5-8 to TRBJ1-5; TRBD1 agrees at 8 bases. Losses at the gene ends were 4 bases for V and 5 bases for J; bases not matched to a gene: 8. CDR1 is SGHTS and CDR2 is YDEGEE in the germline V gene. This CDR3 has 15 amino acids. CDR3 in amino acids: CASSKGTGQDQPQHF. Here the CDR3 DNA reads TGTGCCAGCAGCAAGGGGACAGGTCAAGATCAGCCCCAGCATTTT.

The V gene is TRBV6-6, the J gene TRBJ1-2, with 7 bases aligning to TRBD1. Germline CDR1 reads MNHNY; CDR2 reads SVGAGI (reference sequence). The CDR3 runs 16 residues. V was pared by 7 bases and J by 5 bases, with 16 bases of the junction left unmatched. CDR3 nucleotides: TGTGCCAGCACCAGGGGGACAGCCAGGGGTAAATATGGCTACACCTTC. It encodes CASTRGTARGKYGYTF.

The chain joins TRBV9 to TRBJ2-3, with D unclear. V lost 0 bases, J lost 5 bases, and 16 bases lay in between. CDR3 length: 16 amino acids. Germline CDR1 reads SGDLS; CDR2 reads YYNGEE. The CDR3 DNA reads TGTGCCAGCAGCGTAGTTGACGGGTCCCTTATAGATACGCAGTATTTT. It specifies CASSVVDGSLIDTQYF.

This sequence joins TRBV2 and TRBJ1-2, with 7 bases fitting TRBD1. CDR3 size: 13 residues. V lost 8 bases and J lost 5; bases outside the gene matches: 8. Germline V lookup: CDR1 SNHLY, CDR2 FYNNEI. CDR3 coding DNA: TGTGCCAGCCAGACAGGGAGTGGGTATGGCTACACCTTC. Protein sequence: CASQTGSGYGYTF.

This chain uses TRBV12-3 or TRBV12-4 with TRBJ1-1, with 7 bases aligning to TRBD1. The CDR3 covers 13 residues. V shed 5 bases, J shed 7 bases, and the junction held 7 bases outside the gene matches. CDR3 region: CASSQGQPGEAFF. Here the CDR3 DNA reads TGTGCCAGCAGTCAGGGACAGCCGGGTGAAGCTTTCTTT.

In regard to this clone: The germline gene is not matched at one end of the junction; a read error may be the cause. The genes are TRBV15 and TRBJ1-1, with 7 bases fitting TRBD1. Looked up from germline, CDR1 is LNHNV and CDR2 is YYDKDF (reference sequence). The CDR3 covers 15 residues. As DNA, the CDR3 is TGTGCCACCAGCAGACCGGGACAGCTCAACAATGAAGCTTTCTTT. It codes for CATSRPGQLNNEAFF. Together with reference TRBV15 and TRBJ1-1, the CDR3 gives the full variable domain: DAMVIQNPRYQVTQFGKPVTLSCSQTLNHNVMYWYQQKSSQAPKLLFHYYDKDFNNEADTPDNFQSRRPNTSFCFLDIRSPGLGDTAMYLCATSRPGQLNNEAFFGQGTRLTVV.

This clone was seen a single time. This sequence joins TRBV9 and TRBJ2-7; tentatively, D is TRBD2 (5 bases). Trimming removed 1 base from V and 2 bases from J, with 10 bases in between. This CDR3 region has 14 residues. Germline values: CDR1 SGDLS, CDR2 YYNGEE. The DNA of the CDR3 is TGTGCCAGCAGCGTACAGGACTGGCCCTACGAGCAGTACTTC. Its protein product is CASSVQDWPYEQYF. Variable domain in full (rest from reference TRBV9 and TRBJ2-7): DSGVTQTPKHLITATGQRVTLRCSPRSGDLSVYWYQQSLDQGLQFLIQYYNGEERAKGNILERFSAQQFPDLHSELNLSSLELGDSALYFCASSVQDWPYEQYFGPGTRLTVT.

This sequence joins TRBV6-2 or TRBV6-3 and TRBJ2-5, with D maybe TRBD2 (5 bases). Trimming cost V 0 bases and J 1 base, with 6 bases left between them. The CDR3 covers 14 residues. Germline assignment: CDR1 MNHEY and CDR2 SVGEGT. DNA of the CDR3: TGTGCCAGCAGTTACTCGCGGGTCCAAGAGACCCAGTACTTC. Its translation is CASSYSRVQETQYF.

This chain links TRBV11-2 with TRBJ2-6; 9 bases agree with TRBD1. V gave up 4 bases and J gave up 3 bases; unmatched junction bases: 1. The CDR3 runs to 15 residues. Germline CDR1 and CDR2: SGHAT and FQNNGV. CDR3 sequence reads: CASSSGQGGANVLTF. The DNA of the CDR3 is TGTGCCAGCAGCTCGGGACAGGGTGGGGCCAACGTCCTGACTTTC.